The 27 T cell receptor beta chains listed next were all sequenced from one sample in a study of blood T cell repertoires in COVID-19. Data came from immunoSEQ multiplex PCR; TCRdb stores just in-frame clones and leaves some out. The table records 160,000 or so clones, about 90% of them present only once. The sequenced sample consisted of PBMCs or T cells enriched from blood (not recorded which). All receptors derive from a human donor with acute COVID-19. The donor label of this sample is uncertain.

The chain links TRBV4-1 to TRBJ1-1; TRBD1 aligns across 9 bases. The CDR3 is 16 residues long. The germline CDR1 and CDR2 sequences are MGHRA and YSYEKL. V gave up 3 bases and J gave up 1 base; unmatched junction bases: 6. CDR3 sequence (DNA): TGCGCCAGCAGCCATATCCCGGGACAGGGGAACACTGAAGCTTTCTTT. Translated: CASSHIPGQGNTEAFF.

The chain joins TRBV9 to TRBJ1-1; the D is unclear. This CDR3 spans 15 amino acids. Trimming pared 0 bases from V and 0 bases from J, leaving 9 bases between. CDR1 is SGDLS and CDR2 is YYNGEE in the germline V gene. The CDR3 sequence is CASSVGGRVNTEAFF. CDR3 nucleotides: TGTGCCAGCAGCGTAGGTGGCCGGGTGAACACTGAAGCTTTCTTT.

The rearrangement joins TRBV24-1 to TRBJ2-7; TRBD1 agrees at 7 bases. The CDR3 is 17 residues long. The germline CDR1 and CDR2 sequences are KGHDR and SFDVKD. Trimming cost V 1 base and J 3 bases; bases outside gene matches: 11. The CDR3 loop is CATSDFLWDSRRYEQYF. As DNA, the CDR3 is TGTGCCACCAGTGATTTCCTATGGGACAGTAGACGCTACGAGCAGTACTTC.

The chain combines TRBV9 with TRBJ2-1, with 13 bases that match TRBD2. V was clipped by 3 bases and J by 0 bases; unmatched bases: 6. CDR1 and CDR2 from the germline V gene are SGDLS and YYNGEE. The CDR3 extends over 18 amino acids. Written as DNA, the CDR3 is TGTGCCAGCAGCGCCAGACTAGCGGGGGGCAGCTCCTACAATGAGCAGTTCTTC. This sequence encodes CASSARLAGGSSYNEQFF.

The chain couples TRBV19 to TRBJ1-1; TRBD1 matches 7 bases. V trimming: 5 bases; J trimming: 5 bases; junction bases outside the gene matches: 8. Germline V lookup: CDR1 LNHDA, CDR2 SQIVND (reference sequence). The CDR3 loop spans 14 amino acids. Here the CDR3 DNA reads TGTGCCAGTAGTGGGCAGGGGGTATGGACTGAAGCTTTCTTT. Translating it yields CASSGQGVWTEAFF.

This chain uses TRBV27 with TRBJ2-1, with 10 bases identical to TRBD2. Trimming at V came to 5 bases and at J to 3 bases, leaving 4 bases not matched to a gene. Germline V gene data show CDR1 as MNHEY and CDR2 as SMNVEV (reference sequence). The CDR3 runs to 15 residues. CDR3 in DNA: TGTGCCAGCAGTAAGTCTAGCGGGGGCTACAATGAGCAGTTCTTC. Protein product: CASSKSSGGYNEQFF.

This rearrangement joins TRBV9 to TRBJ2-3, with 7 bases fitting TRBD2. Per germline, CDR1 SGDLS and CDR2 YYNGEE. With 0 bases clipped from V and 4 bases from J, the junction kept 5 bases outside the gene matches. CDR3 length: 15 residues. DNA for the CDR3: TGTGCCAGCAGCGTAGTAGGTAGCGGGCCAGATACGCAGTATTTT. Protein sequence: CASSVVGSGPDTQYF.

The V gene is TRBV2, the J gene TRBJ2-2; 11 positions agree with TRBD1. Germline V gene sequence: CDR1 SNHLY, CDR2 FYNNEI. The CDR3 loop spans 16 amino acids. With 6 bases clipped from V and 2 bases from J, the junction kept 5 bases outside the gene matches. The CDR3 region has the DNA TGTGCCAGCAGCGGACAGGGGGCGAAAAACACCGGGGAGCTGTTTTTT. As protein: CASSGQGAKNTGELFF.

The V and J genes are TRBV7-3 and TRBJ2-2, with 10 bases lining up with TRBD1. CDR1 and CDR2 (germline): SGHTA, FQGTGA. This CDR3 has 17 amino acids. Trimming cost V 5 bases and J 2 bases; bases outside gene matches: 8. CDR3 sequence: CASSLRGQGENTGELFF. For the CDR3, the DNA is TGTGCCAGCAGCCTACGCGGACAGGGGGAAAACACCGGGGAGCTGTTTTTT.

The V gene is TRBV6-5, the J gene TRBJ2-2; 7 nucleotides agree with TRBD1. CDR1 and CDR2 (germline): MNHEY, SVGAGI. J was trimmed by 6 bases and V by 5 bases; bases with no gene match: 3. The CDR3 extends over 13 amino acids. CDR3: CASSQGQPGELFF. As DNA, the CDR3 is TGTGCCAGCAGTCAGGGACAGCCCGGGGAGCTGTTTTTT.

V usage is TRBV28 and J usage is TRBJ1-1, with 8 bases that match TRBD1. The CDR3 runs 14 residues. Germline assignment: CDR1 MDHEN and CDR2 SYDVKM. Trimming at V came to 6 bases and at J to 3 bases, leaving 6 bases not matched to a gene. CDR3 amino acids: CASSPGQGDTEAFF. DNA for the CDR3: TGTGCCAGCAGCCCTGGACAGGGCGACACTGAAGCTTTCTTT.

Only one count was recorded for this clone. This chain links TRBV7-2 with TRBJ2-6; 10 bases map to TRBD1. Germline lookup yields CDR1 SGHTA and CDR2 FQGNSA. Trimming at V came to 5 bases and at J to 2 bases, leaving 9 bases not matched to a gene. CDR3 length: 18 amino acids. The CDR3: CASSASGTGAAGANVLTF. CDR3 DNA sequence: TGTGCCAGCAGCGCCTCCGGGACAGGGGCCGCTGGGGCCAACGTCCTGACTTTC.

The sample holds one count of this clone. The chain employs TRBV7-2 and TRBJ2-5; TRBD1 aligns across 8 bases. After removal of 3 bases from V and 5 bases from J, the junction contained 11 bases not matched to a gene. The CDR3 sequence is 16 residues long. Germline V gene sequence: CDR1 SGHTA, CDR2 FQGNSA. The CDR3 DNA follows: TGTGCCAGCAGCTTTGACAGGGGTACTGGTGGCGAGACCCAGTACTTC. This gives the protein CASSFDRGTGGETQYF. Using reference TRBV7-2 and TRBJ2-5 for the parts outside the CDR3, the full variable domain is GAGVSQSPSNKVTEKGKDVELRCDPISGHTALYWYRQSLGQGLEFLIYFQGNSAPDKSGLPSDRFSAERTGGSVSTLTIQRTQQEDSAVYLCASSFDRGTGGETQYFGPGTRLLVL.

The CDR3 reads CAWQVPGNTIYF. The CDR3 coding sequence is TGTGCCTGGCAGGTGCCTGGAAACACCATATATTTT. The chain links TRBV30 to TRBJ1-3, with D unclear. Germline V gene lookup returns CDR1 GTSNPN and CDR2 SVGIG (reference sequence). The CDR3 sequence is 12 residues long. The V end was cut by 5 bases, the J end by 2 bases, with 7 bases between.

CDR3 loop: CATSESEINEQYF. CDR3 sequence (DNA): TGTGCCACCAGTGAATCGGAGATAAACGAGCAGTACTTC. J is TRBJ2-7 and V is TRBV24-1, with D uncertain. This CDR3 is 13 amino acids long. Germline V gene sequence: CDR1 KGHDR, CDR2 SFDVKD. The V gene lost 4 bases and the J gene lost 5 bases, with 11 bases spanning the gap.

The chain recombines TRBV28 with TRBJ2-2, with D maybe TRBD2 (5 bases). V lost 3 bases and J 0 bases, leaving 11 bases between the germline ends. Germline lookup yields CDR1 MDHEN and CDR2 SYDVKM. The CDR3 consists of 16 residues. The CDR3 sequence is CASSFSRAPNTGELFF. CDR3 nucleotides: TGTGCCAGCAGTTTCTCGAGGGCCCCGAACACCGGGGAGCTGTTTTTT.

The rearrangement uses TRBV5-1 and TRBJ1-1; D may be TRBD1 (6 bases). Trimming left V 0 bases short and J 0 bases short, with 6 bases between. This CDR3 spans 14 amino acids. CDR1 and CDR2 from the germline V gene are SGHRS and YFSETQ. This chain's CDR3 is CASSLDRVNTEAFF. CDR3 bases: TGCGCCAGCAGCTTGGACAGGGTGAACACTGAAGCTTTCTTT. The full variable domain, with the rest looked up from reference TRBV5-1 and TRBJ1-1, is KAGVTQTPRYLIKTRGQQVTLSCSPISGHRSVSWYQQTPGQGLQFLFEYFSETQRNKGNFPGRFSGRQFSNSRSEMNVSTLELGDSALYLCASSLDRVNTEAFFGQGTRLTVV.

V and J are TRBV7-9 and TRBJ2-1; 12 nucleotides align to TRBD2. V gave up 5 bases and J gave up 3 bases; unmatched junction bases: 14. Germline CDR1 is SEHNR and CDR2 is FQNEAQ (reference sequence). This CDR3 spans 19 amino acids. For the CDR3, the DNA is TGTGCCAGCAGCCTGGGGTTACTAGCGGGGGGACTTTACTACAATGAGCAGTTCTTC. It translates to CASSLGLLAGGLYYNEQFF.

The V call is TRBV29-1, the J call TRBJ2-7; D gene uncertain. The CDR3 has 11 amino acids. Germline assignment: CDR1 SQVTM and CDR2 ANQGSEA. Between the trimmed V and J ends, which lost 7 bases and 4 bases, there was a span of 11 bases. The CDR3 sequence: CSALDGYEQYF. The CDR3 nucleotides read TGCAGCGCCCTAGACGGGTACGAGCAGTACTTC.

The rearrangement joins TRBV30 to TRBJ2-7, with D possibly TRBD1 on 6 matching bases. With 0 bases removed from V and 6 bases from J, the gap between germline ends came to 9 bases. CDR3 length: 12 residues. In germline, CDR1 is GTSNPN, CDR2 SVGIG (reference sequence). This CDR3 is CAWSVRGGEQYF. The DNA for the CDR3 is TGTGCCTGGAGTGTTAGAGGGGGCGAGCAGTACTTC.

The CDR3 bases are TGCAGCGTTGAAGATCAAGGGGCTACAACCTACGAGCAGTACTTC. Protein product: CSVEDQGATTYEQYF. The V call is TRBV29-1, the J call TRBJ2-7; D perhaps matches TRBD1 (5 bases). Germline assignment: CDR1 SQVTM and CDR2 ANQGSEA. V lost 0 bases, J lost 2 bases, and 14 bases lay in between. The CDR3 spans 15 residues.

This rearrangement joins TRBV6-6 to TRBJ2-4; TRBD1 agrees at 8 bases. Germline V gene sequence: CDR1 MNHNY, CDR2 SVGAGI (reference sequence). The CDR3 is made up of 16 amino acids. The V segment lost 5 bases and the J segment 1 base; nucleotides outside the gene matches: 7. The CDR3 DNA reads as TGTGCCAGCAGTCATCAGGGGGCGGGGGCCAAAAACATTCAGTACTTC. Translation gives CASSHQGAGAKNIQYF.

The rearrangement links TRBV19 to TRBJ1-1, with 8 bases matching TRBD1. The CDR3 has 15 residues. V lost 5 bases and J lost 1; bases outside the gene matches: 6. Germline-derived CDR1 and CDR2 are LNHDA and SQIVND (reference sequence). The CDR3, as DNA: TGTGCCAGTAGTGCCAGGGACAGGTCGAACACTGAAGCTTTCTTT. Its translation: CASSARDRSNTEAFF.

Written as DNA, the CDR3 is TGTGCCAGCAGCTCCCCGTCTAGCGGGGGGGCGGAGACCCAGTACTTC. This translates into CASSSPSSGGAETQYF. This sequence joins TRBV11-2 and TRBJ2-5; the match to TRBD2 covers 12 bases. The CDR3 loop spans 16 amino acids. The germline V gene encodes CDR1 SGHAT and CDR2 FQNNGV. The V gene end was trimmed by 4 bases and the J gene end by 5 bases; junction bases not matched to a gene: 8.

The J gene is TRBJ2-7, the V gene TRBV6-5, with 8 bases lining up with TRBD1. In germline, CDR1 is MNHEY, CDR2 SVGAGI. The ends lost 10 bases at V and 0 bases at J; junction bases unmatched: 5. This CDR3 region has 13 residues. CDR3 in amino acids: CATRTGLSYEQYF. CDR3 coding DNA: TGTGCCACCCGGACAGGGCTCTCCTACGAGCAGTACTTC.

The chain is built from TRBV24-1 and TRBJ1-2; D unclear. The germline V gene has CDR1 KGHDR and CDR2 SFDVKD. The CDR3 is 14 residues long. Between the trimmed V and J ends, which lost 5 bases and 3 bases, there was a span of 12 bases. The CDR3 spells CATSGGPFDYGYTF. DNA for the CDR3: TGTGCCACCAGTGGAGGGCCCTTCGACTATGGCTACACCTTC.

J is TRBJ1-1 and V is TRBV29-1; possible D gene TRBD1, 5 bases. This CDR3 has 11 residues. The V gene's germline CDR1 is SQVTM and CDR2 ANQGSEA. Trimming shortened V by 5 bases and J by 7 bases, and 11 bases separated the two germline ends. As DNA, the CDR3 is TGCAGCGTTCGGGGGGAGGGTGAAGCTTTCTTT. This encodes CSVRGEGEAFF.